This entry describes one TCR beta chain. Its antigen is not identified. These data originate in a study of cytomegalovirus exposure and HLA in healthy donors. Study-level findings and limits: When analyzed later, the rates of TCR association showed variation by HLA locus, with DRB1 the most and HLA-C the fewest.

Vbeta (60) and Jbeta (13) primers were used in the PCR. The assay was immunoSEQ multiplex PCR, and TCRdb's table has in-frame clones only and misses some. The table records over 150,000 clones, around four fifths of them present only once. CDR1 and CDR2 (germline): SGDLS, YYNGEE. The CDR3 covers 13 residues. Trimming took off 4 bases at V and 9 bases at J, with 14 bases between the two ends. The chain is built from TRBV9 and TRBJ2-1, with unresolved D. Sample: PBMCs. This receptor was obtained from a girl between 2 and 10 years old in good health and CMV-seropositive. This CDR3 reads CASSPHEPGEQFF. CDR3 sequence (DNA): TGTGCCAGCAGCCCTCATGAACCGGGTGAGCAGTTCTTC.